This passage covers 19 T cell receptor beta chains from one sample sequenced in a study of cytomegalovirus exposure and HLA in healthy donors. PCR used 60 Vbeta primers and 13 Jbeta primers. Only in-frame clones appear in the TCRdb table, and some are missing; sequencing was by immunoSEQ multiplex PCR. This sample's table reports some 200,000 clones. Specimen: PBMCs. These receptors originate from a boy aged 5-17 years in good health and CMV-seronegative.

The rearrangement links TRBV5-1 to TRBJ2-1; D unclear. V lost 6 bases to trimming and J lost 3 bases, with 16 bases between them. The CDR3 runs 15 residues. CDR1 and CDR2 (germline): SGHRS, YFSETQ. The CDR3 DNA is TGCGCCAGCACCTCAACCCGACTGTTCTACAATGAGCAGTTCTTC. It encodes CASTSTRLFYNEQFF.

The V and J genes are TRBV6-1 and TRBJ2-3, with a weak D call TRBD2 (5 bases). V lost 2 bases, J lost 1 base, and 19 bases lay in between. The CDR3 totals 18 residues. Germline loops: CDR1 MNHNS, CDR2 SASEGT. CDR3: CASSEPRRRGFGTDTQYF. DNA of the CDR3: TGTGCCAGCAGTGAACCCCGACGCCGGGGTTTCGGCACAGATACGCAGTATTTT.

V and J are TRBV28 and TRBJ1-3; weak D call: TRBD1 (5 bases). Germline loops: CDR1 MDHEN, CDR2 SYDVKM. This CDR3 has 16 residues. With 4 bases removed from V and 4 bases from J, the gap between germline ends came to 17 bases. CDR3 sequence: CASSSAGKAGGNTIYF. CDR3 nucleotide sequence: TGTGCCAGCAGTTCGGCAGGGAAGGCTGGCGGAAACACCATATATTTT.

J is TRBJ1-1 and V is TRBV4-1, with 8 positions matching TRBD1. The V segment lost 7 bases and the J segment 0 bases; nucleotides outside the gene matches: 10. In germline, CDR1 is MGHRA, CDR2 YSYEKL. This CDR3 is built from 16 residues. The CDR3 DNA reads TGCGCCAGCACCATTAGCCAGGGGGCTTTGAACACTGAAGCTTTCTTT. This codes for CASTISQGALNTEAFF.

CDR3 loop: CASSLGQGDQPQHF. CDR3 nucleotide sequence: TGTGCCAGTAGTTTGGGACAGGGGGATCAGCCCCAGCATTTT. This chain links TRBV19 with TRBJ1-5; 11 nucleotides line up with TRBD1. CDR3 length: 14 amino acids. Trimming took 5 bases from V and 5 from J; bases not matched to a gene: 2. From germline, CDR1 is LNHDA and CDR2 SQIVND (reference sequence).

V and J are TRBV6-1 and TRBJ2-7, with 7 positions matching TRBD1. The CDR3 covers 15 residues. With V trimmed by 1 base and J by 2 bases, 5 bases remained unmatched. Looked up from germline, CDR1 is MNHNS and CDR2 is SASEGT. Here the CDR3 DNA reads TGTGCCAGCAGTGAAGTTCCGGGACAGACCTACGAGCAGTACTTC. This translates into CASSEVPGQTYEQYF.

The V and J genes are TRBV7-3 and TRBJ2-5; the D gene is possibly TRBD2 (6 bases). The CDR3 consists of 15 residues. Germline CDR1 SGHTA, CDR2 FQGTGA. V lost 5 bases, J lost 1 base, and 14 bases lay in between. CDR3 DNA: TGTGCCAGCAGCCAGGGATGGGGGGTCCAAGAGACCCAGTACTTC. This gives the protein CASSQGWGVQETQYF.

The V and J genes are TRBV7-9 and TRBJ2-7, with 9 bases identical to TRBD1. From germline, CDR1 is SEHNR and CDR2 FQNEAQ (reference sequence). CDR3 length equals 13 residues. V dropped 5 bases and J dropped 2; count of bases not matched to a gene: 1. This chain's CDR3 is CASSRQGAYEQYF. DNA of the CDR3: TGTGCCAGCAGCCGACAGGGGGCCTACGAGCAGTACTTC.

V and J are TRBV5-1 and TRBJ2-1; 8 nucleotides agree with TRBD1. The CDR3 sequence is 15 residues long. Germline loops: CDR1 SGHRS, CDR2 YFSETQ. V gave up 4 bases and J gave up 3 bases; unmatched junction bases: 6. CDR3 nucleotide sequence: TGCGCCAGCAGCAAGGGACAGGCCTACTACAATGAGCAGTTCTTC. It is translated as CASSKGQAYYNEQFF.

The chain joins TRBV14 to TRBJ1-1; D gene unclear. This CDR3 region has 14 residues. Germline-derived CDR1 and CDR2 are SGHDN and FVKESK. Trimming pared 0 bases from V and 3 bases from J, leaving 8 bases between. CDR3 loop: CASSQDIGDTEAFF. The CDR3 DNA is TGTGCCAGCAGCCAAGATATTGGAGACACTGAAGCTTTCTTT.

The chain joins TRBV29-1 to TRBJ1-2, with unresolved D. With 7 bases removed from V and 6 bases from J, the gap between germline ends came to 12 bases. This CDR3 is built from 11 residues. Germline V gene sequence: CDR1 SQVTM, CDR2 ANQGSEA. CDR3 sequence reads: CSARYTDGYTF. CDR3 bases: TGCAGCGCTAGGTATACGGATGGCTACACCTTC.

The V gene is TRBV4-2, the J gene TRBJ2-5, with no clear D. There are 15 residues in the CDR3. The ends were cut back, 0 bases at V and 0 bases at J, with 8 bases in the middle. Looked up from germline, CDR1 is LGHNA and CDR2 is YNFKEQ. CDR3 sequence (DNA): TGTGCCAGCAGCCAAGAGGCTCCGTACCAAGAGACCCAGTACTTC. Amino acid sequence: CASSQEAPYQETQYF.

V usage is TRBV15 and J usage is TRBJ1-2, with 11 bases fitting TRBD1. This CDR3 comprises 15 residues. Per germline, CDR1 LNHNV and CDR2 YYDKDF (reference sequence). V shed 4 bases, J shed 2 bases, and the junction held 3 bases outside the gene matches. For the CDR3, the DNA is TGTGCCACCAGCAAGGGACAGGGGGACAACTATGGCTACACCTTC. As protein: CATSKGQGDNYGYTF.

V usage is TRBV6-6 and J usage is TRBJ1-1; unclear D gene. Germline V gene data show CDR1 as MNHNY and CDR2 as SVGAGI (reference sequence). V lost 6 bases to trimming and J lost 4 bases, with 12 bases between them. The CDR3 has 13 residues. Here the CDR3 reads CASSLRETTEAFF. CDR3 DNA: TGTGCCAGCAGCCTCCGGGAGACCACTGAAGCTTTCTTT.

This chain links TRBV15 with TRBJ2-7; perhaps TRBD2 as D (7 bases). CDR3 size: 16 residues. CDR1 and CDR2 (germline): LNHNV, YYDKDF (reference sequence). The V end lost 0 bases, the J end lost 0 bases, and 12 bases lay between the germline ends. CDR3 sequence: CATSRDRGDTSYEQYF. CDR3 sequence (DNA): TGTGCCACCAGCAGAGACCGGGGGGACACCTCCTACGAGCAGTACTTC. The full variable domain, rest sourced from reference TRBV15 and TRBJ2-7, is DAMVIQNPRYQVTQFGKPVTLSCSQTLNHNVMYWYQQKSSQAPKLLFHYYDKDFNNEADTPDNFQSRRPNTSFCFLDIRSPGLGDTAMYLCATSRDRGDTSYEQYFGPGTRLTVT.

The rearrangement uses TRBV30 and TRBJ1-2, with D possibly being TRBD1 (6 bases). CDR1 and CDR2 (germline): GTSNPN, SVGIG (reference sequence). Trimming pared 8 bases from V and 2 bases from J, leaving 15 bases between. This CDR3 is 13 amino acids long. In nucleotides, the CDR3 is TGTGCCCACGGGTGGGGGCTCAACTATGGCTACACCTTC. This codes for CAHGWGLNYGYTF.

The chain carries TRBV9 and TRBJ2-3; 8 bases fit TRBD2. Germline CDR1 is SGDLS and CDR2 is YYNGEE. The CDR3 consists of 14 residues. Germline trimming cut 7 bases from V and 6 bases from J; bases unmatched to any gene: 10. CDR3 coding DNA: TGTGCCAGCGCTGGGCGGGGGGTGGCGGATACGCAGTATTTT. Its protein is CASAGRGVADTQYF.

The chain joins TRBV18 to TRBJ1-5; D not certain. The CDR3 length is 13 residues. V lost 6 bases, J lost 5 bases, and 11 bases lay in between. The germline V gene has CDR1 KGHSH and CDR2 LQKENI. The CDR3: CASSLIPDQPQHF. CDR3 nucleotide sequence: TGTGCCAGCTCCCTAATTCCCGATCAGCCCCAGCATTTT.

The chain has TRBV7-9 and TRBJ1-2; TRBD1 aligns across 9 bases. After removal of 3 bases from V and 2 bases from J, the junction contained 7 bases not matched to a gene. This CDR3 comprises 16 residues. Germline CDR1 reads SEHNR; CDR2 reads FQNEAQ (reference sequence). This chain's CDR3 is CASSFPGQGFNYGYTF. The CDR3, as DNA: TGTGCCAGCAGCTTTCCGGGACAGGGATTCAACTATGGCTACACCTTC. The full variable domain, with the rest looked up from reference TRBV7-9 and TRBJ1-2, is DTGVSQNPRHKITKRGQNVTFRCDPISEHNRLYWYRQTLGQGPEFLTYFQNEAQLEKSRLLSDRFSAERPKGSFSTLEIQRTEQGDSAMYLCASSFPGQGFNYGYTFGSGTRLTVV.